Each of the 2 T cell receptor beta chains below was sequenced from the same sample in a study of monozygotic twins with inflammatory bowel disease. TCRdb reprocessed the 5' RACE reads and reports one entry per CDR3 protein, with no DNA. This table holds approximately 400,000 distinct CDR3 sequences. Sequencing was carried out using blood. Source of these receptors: a human donor with ulcerative colitis or Crohn's disease, or a healthy co-twin of an affected twin (not recorded which).

The chain joins TRBV7-2 to TRBJ1-6; TCRdb's D call of TRBD1 is untestable without DNA. This CDR3 spans 13 amino acids. Per the germline V gene, CDR1 is SGHTA and CDR2 is FQGNSA. Here the CDR3 reads CASSRDRDSPLHF.

This chain joins TRBV24-1 and TRBJ1-4. The CDR3 sequence is 16 residues long. The germline gives CDR1 KGHDR, CDR2 SFDVKD. The CDR3 region is CATSDPTSVGDEKLFF.